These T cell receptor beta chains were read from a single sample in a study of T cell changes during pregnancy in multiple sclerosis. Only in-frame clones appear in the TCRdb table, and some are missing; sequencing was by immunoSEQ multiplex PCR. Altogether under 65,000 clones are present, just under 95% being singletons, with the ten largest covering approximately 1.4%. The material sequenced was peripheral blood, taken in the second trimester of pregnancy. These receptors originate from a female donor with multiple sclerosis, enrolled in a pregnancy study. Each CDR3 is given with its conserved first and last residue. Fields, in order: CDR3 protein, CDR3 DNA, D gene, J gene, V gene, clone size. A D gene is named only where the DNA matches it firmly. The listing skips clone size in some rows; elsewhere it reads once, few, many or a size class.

CASSLLAGGIYEQYF TGTGCCAGCAGTCTACTAGCGGGAGGGATCTACGAGCAGTACTTC TRBD2 TRBJ2-7 TRBV2 NA
CASYTGTSGKGEQFF TGTGCCAGCTATACCGGGACTAGCGGGAAAGGTGAGCAGTTCTTC NA TRBJ2-1 TRBV21-1 NA
CASSETSGSGNEQFF TGTGCCAGCAGTGAAACTAGCGGGAGCGGGAATGAGCAGTTCTTC TRBD2 TRBJ2-1 TRBV6-4 NA
CASSQTRNEQFF TGTGCCAGCAGCCAAACCCGGAATGAGCAGTTCTTC NA TRBJ2-1 TRBV2 NA
CASSLVGEETQYF TGCGCCAGCAGCCTGGTCGGGGAAGAGACCCAGTACTTC NA TRBJ2-5 TRBV4-1 NA
CASSHRVGLAGDVNTGELFF TGTGCCAGCAGTCACAGGGTAGGACTAGCGGGAGACGTGAACACCGGGGAGCTGTTTTTT TRBD2 TRBJ2-2 TRBV2 NA
CAINGQGSEKLFF TGTGCCATCAACGGGCAGGGGAGTGAAAAACTGTTTTTT NA TRBJ1-4 TRBV10-3 NA
CASSGDVAYNEQFF TGTGCCAGCAGTGGAGATGTAGCCTACAATGAGCAGTTCTTC NA TRBJ2-1 TRBV2 NA
CAWTRPPWAYGYTF TGTGCCTGGACCCGACCCCCGTGGGCCTATGGCTACACCTTC NA TRBJ1-2 TRBV30 NA
CASSIQGNTEAFF TGTGCCAGTAGTATCCAGGGCAACACTGAAGCTTTCTTT NA TRBJ1-1 TRBV19 NA
CASSPVRTRSWYF TGTGCCAGCAGTCCTGTAAGAACCAGAAGTTGGTATTTT NA TRBJ2-3 TRBV2 NA
CASTLFGDNEQFF TGTGCCAGCACCCTCTTCGGGGATAATGAGCAGTTCTTC NA TRBJ2-1 TRBV6-1 once
CASSVLQGADEKLFF TGTGCCAGCAGTGTCTTACAGGGGGCCGATGAAAAACTGTTTTTT TRBD1 TRBJ1-4 TRBV6-1 NA
CSVEVTSGGYNEQFF TGCAGCGTTGAAGTAACTAGCGGGGGCTACAATGAGCAGTTCTTC TRBD2 TRBJ2-1 TRBV29-1 NA
CASSSSGGWTEAFF TGTGCCAGCAGTTCGTCAGGGGGGTGGACTGAAGCTTTCTTT TRBD1 TRBJ1-1 TRBV6-5 NA
CAWSVGRGQGVIRGNQPQHF TGTGCCTGGAGTGTTGGTCGGGGACAGGGTGTCATCCGGGGCAATCAGCCCCAGCATTTT TRBD1 TRBJ1-5 TRBV30 NA
CASSRGRRVVGNTIYF TGTGCCAGCAGCCGTGGCCGCAGGGTAGTTGGAAACACCATATATTTT NA TRBJ1-3 TRBV4-2 NA
CASSLGREQFF TGCGCCAGCAGCTTGGGGCGGGAGCAGTTCTTC NA TRBJ2-1 TRBV5-1 NA
CASSFPGKLYEQYF TGTGCCAGCAGCTTTCCCGGGAAGCTCTACGAGCAGTACTTC NA TRBJ2-7 TRBV7-2 NA
CASRLAAANTGELFF TGCGCCAGCAGACTAGCGGCCGCGAACACCGGGGAGCTGTTTTTT TRBD2 TRBJ2-2 TRBV5-1 NA
CASSSASGGGGSPLHF TGTGCCAGCAGTTCCGCTTCGGGGGGAGGCGGTTCACCCCTCCACTTT NA TRBJ1-6 TRBV6-5 NA
CASSYANRERGYTF TGTGCCAGCAGTTACGCGAACAGGGAAAGGGGCTACACCTTC NA TRBJ1-2 TRBV6-5 few
CASSLQGNEKLFF TGCGCCAGCAGCTTACAGGGGAATGAAAAACTGTTTTTT TRBD1 TRBJ1-4 TRBV5-1 NA
CASSQDGGGSGFISYEQYF TGCGCCAGCAGCCAAGATGGGGGTGGGAGCGGGTTTATCTCCTACGAGCAGTACTTC NA TRBJ2-7 TRBV4-3 NA
CASSFRQSDTQYF TGCGCCAGCAGCTTCCGACAGTCTGATACGCAGTATTTT NA TRBJ2-3 TRBV5-1 NA
CASSPVTSGSYEQYF TGTGCCAGCAGCCCGGTCACGAGCGGGAGTTACGAGCAGTACTTC TRBD2 TRBJ2-7 TRBV5-6 NA
CASSFLAGEETQYF TGTGCCAGCAGCTTTTTAGCCGGAGAAGAGACCCAGTACTTC NA TRBJ2-5 TRBV11-2 NA
CASSQTPGETQYF TGTGCCAGCAGCCAAACACCAGGGGAGACCCAGTACTTC NA TRBJ2-5 TRBV5-5 NA
CSVERLNTGELFF TGCAGCGTTGAACGTCTAAACACCGGGGAGCTGTTTTTT NA TRBJ2-2 TRBV29-1 NA
CASSPPLPGGSSYEQYF TGTGCCAGCAGCCCTCCTCTGCCCGGGGGGAGCTCCTACGAGCAGTACTTC TRBD2 TRBJ2-7 TRBV5-6 NA
CASSVVGEGYTF TGTGCCAGCAGCGTAGTCGGGGAGGGCTACACCTTC NA TRBJ1-2 TRBV9 NA
CASSLISGTVAYNEQFF TGTGCCAGTAGTCTGATTTCCGGGACAGTAGCTTACAATGAGCAGTTCTTC TRBD1 TRBJ2-1 TRBV19 NA
CASSLQPDGQGTEAFF TGCGCCAGCAGCCTCCAACCGGACGGACAGGGCACTGAAGCTTTCTTT TRBD1 TRBJ1-1 TRBV4-3 NA
CASSLQTSGTDTQYF TGTGCCAGCAGCCTACAGACTAGCGGCACAGATACGCAGTATTTT TRBD2 TRBJ2-3 TRBV2 NA
CASSYGTGGRETQYF TGTGCCAGCAGTTATGGGACAGGGGGCCGGGAGACCCAGTACTTC TRBD1 TRBJ2-5 TRBV6-5 NA
CASSEENRGEKLFF TGTGCCAGCAGTGAAGAAAACAGGGGTGAAAAACTGTTTTTT TRBD1 TRBJ1-4 TRBV2 NA
CASSRGINRGWGENTEAFF TGTGCCAGCAGCCGTGGAATCAACAGGGGCTGGGGGGAGAACACTGAAGCTTTCTTT TRBD1 TRBJ1-1 TRBV5-5 NA
CASSSMGQGIHEQYF TGTGCCAGCAGCTCAATGGGACAGGGGATTCACGAGCAGTACTTC TRBD1 TRBJ2-7 TRBV7-6 NA
CASSLGSGGSSYNEQFF TGTGCCAGCAGCTTGGGTAGCGGGGGAAGCTCCTACAATGAGCAGTTCTTC TRBD2 TRBJ2-1 TRBV5-4 once
CASSPPERVHEQYF TGTGCCAGCAGCCCACCCGAGAGGGTCCACGAGCAGTACTTC NA TRBJ2-7 TRBV28 NA
CASSSPLGTGGGREQYF TGTGCCAGCAGCTCGCCCCTCGGGACAGGGGGCGGGAGGGAGCAGTACTTC TRBD1 TRBJ2-7 TRBV7-9 NA